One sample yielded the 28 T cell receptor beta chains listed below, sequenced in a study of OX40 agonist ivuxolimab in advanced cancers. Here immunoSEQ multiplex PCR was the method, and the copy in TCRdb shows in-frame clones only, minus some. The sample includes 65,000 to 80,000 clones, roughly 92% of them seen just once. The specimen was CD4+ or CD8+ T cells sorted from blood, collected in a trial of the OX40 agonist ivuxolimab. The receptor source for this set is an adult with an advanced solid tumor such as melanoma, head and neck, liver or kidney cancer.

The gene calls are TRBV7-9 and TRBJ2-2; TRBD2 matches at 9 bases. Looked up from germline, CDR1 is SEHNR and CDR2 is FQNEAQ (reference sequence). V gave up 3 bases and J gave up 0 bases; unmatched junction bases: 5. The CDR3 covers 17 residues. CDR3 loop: CASSFISGRPNTGELFF. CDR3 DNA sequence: TGTGCCAGCAGCTTTATTAGCGGGAGACCGAACACCGGGGAGCTGTTTTTT.

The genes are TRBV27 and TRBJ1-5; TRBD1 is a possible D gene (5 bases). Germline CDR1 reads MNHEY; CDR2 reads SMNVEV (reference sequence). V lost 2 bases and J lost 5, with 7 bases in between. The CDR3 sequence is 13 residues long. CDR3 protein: CASSLGGDQPQHF. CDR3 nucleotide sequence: TGTGCCAGCAGTTTAGGAGGGGATCAGCCCCAGCATTTT.

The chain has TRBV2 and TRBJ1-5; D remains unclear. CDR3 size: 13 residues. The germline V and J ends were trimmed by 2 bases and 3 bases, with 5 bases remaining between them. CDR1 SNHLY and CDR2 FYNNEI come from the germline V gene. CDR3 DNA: TGTGCCAGCAGTGAAATCCACAATCAGCCCCAGCATTTT. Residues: CASSEIHNQPQHF. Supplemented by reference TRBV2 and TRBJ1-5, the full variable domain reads EPEVTQTPSHQVTQMGQEVILRCVPISNHLYFYWYRQILGQKVEFLVSFYNNEISEKSEIFDDQFSVERPDGSNFTLKIRSTKLEDSAMYFCASSEIHNQPQHFGDGTRLSIL.

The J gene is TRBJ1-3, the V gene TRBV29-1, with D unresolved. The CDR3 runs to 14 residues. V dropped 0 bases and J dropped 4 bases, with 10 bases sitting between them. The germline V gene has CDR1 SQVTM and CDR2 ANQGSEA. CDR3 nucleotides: TGCAGCGTTGAAGATCAGACTCTCGGAAACACCATATATTTT. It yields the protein CSVEDQTLGNTIYF.

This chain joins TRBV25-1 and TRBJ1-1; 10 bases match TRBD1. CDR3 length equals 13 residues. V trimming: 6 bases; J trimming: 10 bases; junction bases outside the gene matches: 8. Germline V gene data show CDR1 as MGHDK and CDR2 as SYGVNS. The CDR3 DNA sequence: TGTGCCAGCAGACCGACAGGGGGCCCAGGAGCTTTCTTT. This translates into CASRPTGGPGAFF.

The CDR3 here is CASGWGVGYEQYF. The CDR3 coding sequence is TGTGCCAGCGGGTGGGGGGTAGGCTACGAGCAGTACTTC. The chain combines TRBV27 with TRBJ2-7, with TRBD2 as a possible D gene (6 bases). CDR1 is MNHEY and CDR2 is SMNVEV in the germline V gene (reference sequence). The CDR3 has 13 residues. V dropped 8 bases and J dropped 3 bases, with 14 bases sitting between them.

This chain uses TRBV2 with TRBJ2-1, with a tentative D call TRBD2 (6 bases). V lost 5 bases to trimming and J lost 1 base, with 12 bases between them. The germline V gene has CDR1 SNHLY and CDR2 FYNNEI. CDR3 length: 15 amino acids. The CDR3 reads CASSRPGESYNEQFF. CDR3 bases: TGTGCCAGCAGTCGGCCGGGAGAGTCCTACAATGAGCAGTTCTTC.

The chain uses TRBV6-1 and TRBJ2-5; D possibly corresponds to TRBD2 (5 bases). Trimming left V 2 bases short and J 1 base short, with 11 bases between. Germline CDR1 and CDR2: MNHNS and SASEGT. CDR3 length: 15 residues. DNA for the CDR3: TGTGCCAGCAGTGAATCCCTCGGGGTCCAAGAGACCCAGTACTTC. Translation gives CASSESLGVQETQYF.

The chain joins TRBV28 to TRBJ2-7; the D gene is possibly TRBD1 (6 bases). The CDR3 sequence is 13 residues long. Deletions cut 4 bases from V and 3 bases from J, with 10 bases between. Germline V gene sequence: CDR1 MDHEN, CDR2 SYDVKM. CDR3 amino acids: CASSWTVYYEQYF. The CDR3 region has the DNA TGTGCCAGCAGTTGGACAGTATACTACGAGCAGTACTTC.

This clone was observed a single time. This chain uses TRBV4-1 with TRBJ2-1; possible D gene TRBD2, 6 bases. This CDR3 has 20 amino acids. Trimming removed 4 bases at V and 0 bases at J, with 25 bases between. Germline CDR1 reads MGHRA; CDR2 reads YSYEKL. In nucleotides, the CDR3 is TGCGCCAGCAGCCCCGCGGGGAGGTCCGGGCCCGCCAGCTCCTACAATGAGCAGTTCTTC. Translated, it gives CASSPAGRSGPASSYNEQFF.

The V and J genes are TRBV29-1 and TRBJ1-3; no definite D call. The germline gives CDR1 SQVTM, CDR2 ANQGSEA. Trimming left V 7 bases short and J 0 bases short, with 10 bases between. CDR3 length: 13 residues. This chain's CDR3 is CSGMGYSGNTIYF. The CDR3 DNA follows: TGCAGCGGAATGGGTTACTCTGGAAACACCATATATTTT.

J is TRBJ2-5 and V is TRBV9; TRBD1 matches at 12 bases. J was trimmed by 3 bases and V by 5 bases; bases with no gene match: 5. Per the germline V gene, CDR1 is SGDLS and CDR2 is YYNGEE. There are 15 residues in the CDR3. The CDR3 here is CASRPGTGGEETQYF. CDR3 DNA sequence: TGTGCCAGCAGGCCCGGGACAGGGGGCGAAGAGACCCAGTACTTC.

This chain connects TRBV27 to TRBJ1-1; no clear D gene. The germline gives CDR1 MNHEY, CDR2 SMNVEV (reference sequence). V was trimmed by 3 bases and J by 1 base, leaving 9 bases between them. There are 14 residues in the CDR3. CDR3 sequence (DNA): TGTGCCAGCAGTTTTGGGCGTGGGAACACTGAAGCTTTCTTT. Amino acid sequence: CASSFGRGNTEAFF.

The CDR3 loop is CASSLDSTYEQYF. CDR3 in DNA: TGTGCCAGCAGTTTGGACAGTACCTACGAGCAGTACTTC. V gene TRBV27 combines with J gene TRBJ2-7; D may be TRBD1 (6 bases). The CDR3 length is 13 residues. Germline values: CDR1 MNHEY, CDR2 SMNVEV (reference sequence). V lost 3 bases and J 2 bases, leaving 8 bases between the germline ends.

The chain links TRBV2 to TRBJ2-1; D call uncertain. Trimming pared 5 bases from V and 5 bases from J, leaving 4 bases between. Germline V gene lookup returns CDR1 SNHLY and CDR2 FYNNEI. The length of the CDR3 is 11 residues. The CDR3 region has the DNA TGTGCCAGCAGTATAAACAATGAGCAGTTCTTC. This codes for CASSINNEQFF.

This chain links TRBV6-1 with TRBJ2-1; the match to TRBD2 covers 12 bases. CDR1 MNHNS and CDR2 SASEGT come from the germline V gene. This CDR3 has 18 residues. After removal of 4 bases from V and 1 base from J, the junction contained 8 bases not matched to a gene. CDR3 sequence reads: CASSAIPGLAGSYNEQFF. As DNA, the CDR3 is TGTGCCAGCAGTGCCATACCGGGACTAGCGGGTTCCTACAATGAGCAGTTCTTC.

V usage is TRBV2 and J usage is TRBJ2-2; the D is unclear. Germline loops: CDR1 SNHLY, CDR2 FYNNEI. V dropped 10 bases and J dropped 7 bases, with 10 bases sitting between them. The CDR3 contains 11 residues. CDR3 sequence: CATLSVGELFF. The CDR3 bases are TGTGCCACCCTTTCAGTCGGGGAGCTGTTTTTT.

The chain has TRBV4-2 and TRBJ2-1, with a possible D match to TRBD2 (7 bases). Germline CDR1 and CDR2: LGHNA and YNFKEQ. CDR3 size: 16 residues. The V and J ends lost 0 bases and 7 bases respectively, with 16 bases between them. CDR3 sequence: CASSQEGGAQGNEQFF. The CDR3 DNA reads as TGTGCCAGCAGCCAAGAAGGGGGGGCGCAGGGAAATGAGCAGTTCTTC.

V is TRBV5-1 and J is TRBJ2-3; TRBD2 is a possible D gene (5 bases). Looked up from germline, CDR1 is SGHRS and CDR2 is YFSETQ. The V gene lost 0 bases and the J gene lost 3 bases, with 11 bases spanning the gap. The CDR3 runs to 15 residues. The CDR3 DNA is TGCGCCAGCAGCTTGGACGTGGGAGTAACAGATACGCAGTATTTT. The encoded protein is CASSLDVGVTDTQYF.

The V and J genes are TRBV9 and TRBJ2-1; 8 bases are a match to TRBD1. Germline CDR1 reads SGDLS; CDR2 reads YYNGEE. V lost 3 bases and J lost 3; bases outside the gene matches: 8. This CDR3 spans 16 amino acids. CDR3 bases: TGTGCCAGCAGCGCGGAACAGGGGGAACTCTACAATGAGCAGTTCTTC. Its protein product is CASSAEQGELYNEQFF.

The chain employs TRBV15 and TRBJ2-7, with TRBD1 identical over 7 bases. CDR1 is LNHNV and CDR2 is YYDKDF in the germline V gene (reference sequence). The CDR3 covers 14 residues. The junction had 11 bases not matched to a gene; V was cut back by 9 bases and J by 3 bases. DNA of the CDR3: TGTGCCACTTCTGGGACGGGACAGAGCTACGAGCAGTACTTC. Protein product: CATSGTGQSYEQYF.

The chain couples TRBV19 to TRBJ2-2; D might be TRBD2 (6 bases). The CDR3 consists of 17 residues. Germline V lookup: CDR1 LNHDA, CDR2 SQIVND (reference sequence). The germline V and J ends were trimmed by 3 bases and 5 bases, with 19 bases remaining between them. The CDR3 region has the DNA TGTGCCAGTAGTATCGTAGGCCCCCAAGGAGGGACCGGGGAGCTGTTTTTT. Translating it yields CASSIVGPQGGTGELFF.

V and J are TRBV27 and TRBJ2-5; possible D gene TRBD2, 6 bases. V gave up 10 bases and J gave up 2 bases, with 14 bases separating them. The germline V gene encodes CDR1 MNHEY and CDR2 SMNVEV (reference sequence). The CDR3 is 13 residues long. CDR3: CATGELGQETQYF. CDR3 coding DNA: TGTGCCACGGGGGAGTTGGGACAAGAGACCCAGTACTTC.

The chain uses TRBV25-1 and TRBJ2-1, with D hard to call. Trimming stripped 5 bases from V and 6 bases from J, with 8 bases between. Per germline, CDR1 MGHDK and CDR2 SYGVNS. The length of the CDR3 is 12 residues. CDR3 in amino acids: CASSSYFNEQFF. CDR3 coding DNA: TGTGCCAGCAGTTCCTACTTCAATGAGCAGTTCTTC.

The CDR3 region is CASSLDPYNEQFF. For the CDR3, the DNA is TGTGCCAGCAGTTTAGACCCCTACAATGAGCAGTTCTTC. The chain uses TRBV27 and TRBJ2-1; D gene ambiguous. The CDR3 length is 13 residues. The germline gives CDR1 MNHEY, CDR2 SMNVEV (reference sequence). V shed 2 bases and J shed 2 bases, with 4 bases lying between them.

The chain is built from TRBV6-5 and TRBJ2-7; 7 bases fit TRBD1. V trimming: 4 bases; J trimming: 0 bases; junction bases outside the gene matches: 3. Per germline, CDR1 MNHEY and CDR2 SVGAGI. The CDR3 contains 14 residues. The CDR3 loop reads CASSSTGLSYEQYF. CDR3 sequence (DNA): TGTGCCAGCAGTTCGACAGGGCTCTCCTACGAGCAGTACTTC.

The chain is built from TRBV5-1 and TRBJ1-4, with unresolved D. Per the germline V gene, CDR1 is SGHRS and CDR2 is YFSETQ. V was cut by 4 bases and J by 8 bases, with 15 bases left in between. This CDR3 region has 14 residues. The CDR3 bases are TGCGCCAGCAGCCCCGTTGAGAGTCGAGAAAAACTGTTTTTT. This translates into CASSPVESREKLFF.

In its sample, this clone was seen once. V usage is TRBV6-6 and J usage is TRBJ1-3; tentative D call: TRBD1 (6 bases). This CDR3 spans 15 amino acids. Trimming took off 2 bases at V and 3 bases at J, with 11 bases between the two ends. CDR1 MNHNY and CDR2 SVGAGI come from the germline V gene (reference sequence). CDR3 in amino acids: CASSYPGADGNTIYF. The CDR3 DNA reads TGTGCCAGCAGTTACCCGGGGGCGGATGGAAACACCATATATTTT.